The rows below give T cell receptor beta chains drawn from one sample of a study of identical twins. TCRdb independently ran MiXCR on the 5' RACE reads; one entry per CDR3 protein. The sample holds hundreds of thousands of distinct CDR3 sequences, around an eighth seen once. The data also belong to a second study, concerning yellow fever vaccine responses in identical twins.

The material sequenced was PBMCs. The receptors derive from a woman younger than 35 in good health. Each CDR3 is given with its conserved first and last residue.

v_gene	j_gene	CDR3aa
TRBV6-1	TRBJ1-2	CASCTYAGQGAPGYTF
TRBV7-8	TRBJ1-1	CASSSHRGPERIQSAFF
TRBV20-1	TRBJ2-7	CSFFGDHEQYF
TRBV2	TRBJ2-7	CATGPGQGAYEQYF
TRBV4-1	TRBJ2-5	CASSQDGLAGWETQYF
TRBV12-3/TRBV12-4	TRBJ2-7	CASSSRETGYEQYF
TRBV28	TRBJ2-1	CASSLGASLYNEQFF
TRBV14	TRBJ2-4	CASSPSELLAKNIQYF
TRBV5-1	TRBJ2-3	CASRPIAGSTDTQYF
TRBV28	TRBJ2-3	CASLYRDTQYF
TRBV4-1	TRBJ1-5	CASSRSRGQPQHF
TRBV25-1	TRBJ1-2	CASSESQGLYGYTF
TRBV12-3/TRBV12-4	TRBJ2-3	CASSLTVGDTQYF
TRBV12-3/TRBV12-4	TRBJ2-7	CASSLGVEGLYEQYF
TRBV5-1	TRBJ2-5	CASSLGTSGVETQYF
TRBV4-1	TRBJ1-5	CASSQDRRQNQPQHF
TRBV7-9	TRBJ2-7	CASSLAGVNEQYF
TRBV7-9	TRBJ1-4	CASSLVDYRLFF
TRBV5-1	TRBJ1-2	CASSLVGTGGYTF
TRBV12-3/TRBV12-4	TRBJ2-1	CASSLAPGGGAYNEQFF
TRBV6-5	TRBJ2-1	CASSFNRYNEQFF
TRBV15	TRBJ2-5	CATSAHGAAETQYF
TRBV20-1	TRBJ2-3	CSARDVWEGPQYF
TRBV12-3/TRBV12-4	TRBJ2-2	CADKTSSVPGELFF
TRBV29-1	TRBJ1-5	CSASGNGGNQPQHF
TRBV12-3/TRBV12-4	TRBJ2-1	CASSIFWTSGPQRPEQFF